A single sample is the source of the 21 T cell receptor beta chains below, sequenced in a study of cytomegalovirus exposure and HLA in healthy donors. The PCR used 60 Vbeta and 13 Jbeta primers. Measured with immunoSEQ multiplex PCR; TCRdb has only the in-frame clones, and not every one. The sample yields 180,000 or so clones, around 75% seen once. Sequenced input: PBMCs. These receptors all stem from a woman between 40 and 50 years old in good health and CMV-seropositive.

The CDR3 protein is CASSLYVGWRVSSYEQYF. DNA of the CDR3: TGTGCCAGCAGTTTATACGTCGGGTGGCGGGTCAGCTCCTACGAGCAGTACTTC. The V gene is TRBV28, the J gene TRBJ2-7; TRBD2 is a possible D gene (5 bases). The CDR3 consists of 18 residues. V dropped 1 base and J dropped 0 bases, with 19 bases sitting between them. CDR1 and CDR2 (germline): MDHEN, SYDVKM.

The table lists this clone with a few counts. The V call is TRBV2, the J call TRBJ2-7; 8 nucleotides agree with TRBD2. Germline V gene sequence: CDR1 SNHLY, CDR2 FYNNEI. The trim removed 6 bases at V and 6 bases at J, leaving 10 bases unmatched. The CDR3 totals 14 residues. CDR3 amino acids: CASRGASGRGEQYF. DNA of the CDR3: TGTGCCAGCAGGGGGGCGAGCGGGAGAGGCGAGCAGTACTTC.

The genes are TRBV18 and TRBJ2-7; 8 bases are shared with TRBD1. Germline assignment: CDR1 KGHSH and CDR2 LQKENI. This CDR3 region has 13 residues. The J segment lost 7 bases and the V segment lost 6 bases, leaving 8 bases of the junction unmatched. DNA for the CDR3: TGTGCCAGCTCCGCTCGACAGGGGACGGAGCAGTACTTC. Encoded protein: CASSARQGTEQYF.

The chain links TRBV6-5 to TRBJ2-7, with 8 bases fitting TRBD1. The CDR3 sequence is 14 residues long. Germline V gene sequence: CDR1 MNHEY, CDR2 SVGAGI. Germline trimming cut 6 bases from V and 3 bases from J; bases unmatched to any gene: 7. CDR3 sequence: CASRTGQAYYEQYF. DNA for the CDR3: TGTGCCAGCAGGACGGGACAGGCGTACTACGAGCAGTACTTC.

CDR3 loop: CASSGRLADYEQYF. CDR3 bases: TGTGCCAGCAGCGGGCGACTAGCGGACTACGAGCAGTACTTC. The J gene is TRBJ2-7, the V gene TRBV11-2, with 9 bases identical to TRBD2. The CDR3 consists of 14 residues. Germline V gene lookup returns CDR1 SGHAT and CDR2 FQNNGV. V lost 5 bases and J lost 3; bases outside the gene matches: 5.

J is TRBJ1-2 and V is TRBV6-5, with D perhaps matching TRBD1 (6 bases). This CDR3 has 13 amino acids. The V gene's germline CDR1 is MNHEY and CDR2 SVGAGI. V was pared by 5 bases and J by 3 bases, with 10 bases between. CDR3 region: CASSQQGYYGYTF. The DNA of the CDR3 is TGTGCCAGCAGTCAACAGGGTTACTATGGCTACACCTTC.

This chain joins TRBV23-1 and TRBJ2-5; TRBD2 aligns across 7 bases. Being an ORF, TRBV23-1 has a function that is uncertain. V was clipped by 4 bases and J by 3 bases; unmatched bases: 5. The CDR3 is made up of 14 amino acids. The CDR3 spells CASSPGGCEETQYF. CDR3 DNA sequence: TGCGCCAGCAGTCCGGGGGGATGCGAAGAGACCCAGTACTTC.

This chain links TRBV6-6 with TRBJ1-2; 8 nucleotides match TRBD1. The germline gives CDR1 MNHNY, CDR2 SVGAGI (reference sequence). The CDR3 has 13 amino acids. The V and J ends lost 5 bases and 4 bases, in that order; junction bases with no gene match: 3. CDR3 protein: CASSQGASYGYTF. CDR3 sequence (DNA): TGTGCCAGCAGTCAGGGGGCCTCCTATGGCTACACCTTC.

This clone was counted once. The CDR3 DNA reads TGTGCCAGTAGGATCCCCCCCCGACAGTATGGCTACACCTTC. Its translation is CASRIPPRQYGYTF. V is TRBV19 and J is TRBJ1-2; a possible D gene is TRBD1 (5 bases). This CDR3 is built from 14 residues. The germline V and J ends were trimmed by 6 bases and 5 bases, with 16 bases remaining between them. Germline CDR1 reads LNHDA; CDR2 reads SQIVND (reference sequence).

The chain carries TRBV28 and TRBJ2-2; possibly TRBD1 for D (5 bases). The CDR3 sequence is 21 residues long. V was cut by 5 bases and J by 5 bases, with 33 bases left in between. Germline CDR1 MDHEN, CDR2 SYDVKM. The CDR3 DNA reads TGTGCCAGCAGTACAACCGCCGTGTCCATCGTCGACAGTTTCGGGACCGGGGAGCTGTTTTTT. It translates to CASSTTAVSIVDSFGTGELFF.

V gene TRBV28 combines with J gene TRBJ1-5; D is uncertain. V was pared by 5 bases and J by 3 bases, with 11 bases between. CDR1 MDHEN and CDR2 SYDVKM come from the germline V gene. The CDR3 has 14 amino acids. CDR3 in amino acids: CASSPSDYNQPQHF. For the CDR3, the DNA is TGTGCCAGCAGTCCCTCCGACTACAATCAGCCCCAGCATTTT. The whole variable domain, remainder taken from reference TRBV28 and TRBJ1-5, is DVKVTQSSRYLVKRTGEKVFLECVQDMDHENMFWYRQDPGLGLRLIYFSYDVKMKEKGDIPEGYSVSREKKERFSLILESASTNQTSMYLCASSPSDYNQPQHFGDGTRLSIL.

There are a few counts of this clone. The CDR3 DNA sequence: TGTGCCAGCATCCCTCAGGTATTCAATAGCAATCAGCCCCAGCATTTT. It encodes CASIPQVFNSNQPQHF. The chain links TRBV6-6 to TRBJ1-5; D is undetermined. The germline V and J ends were trimmed by 7 bases and 0 bases, with 16 bases remaining between them. This CDR3 has 16 amino acids. Germline CDR1 and CDR2: MNHNY and SVGAGI (reference sequence).

The rearrangement uses TRBV5-5 and TRBJ2-1, with TRBD1 identical over 10 bases. Trimming cost V 4 bases and J 2 bases; bases outside gene matches: 9. This CDR3 is built from 17 residues. Germline V gene lookup returns CDR1 SGHKS and CDR2 YYEKEE (reference sequence). CDR3 residues: CASSLREGTGAYNEQFF. CDR3 nucleotide sequence: TGTGCCAGCAGCCTCCGGGAGGGGACAGGGGCCTACAATGAGCAGTTCTTC.

The V gene is TRBV4-2, the J gene TRBJ2-2, with 9 bases aligning to TRBD2. CDR3 length: 17 amino acids. Germline V CDR1 and CDR2: LGHNA, YNFKEQ. V was clipped by 0 bases and J by 6 bases; unmatched bases: 8. The CDR3 coding sequence is TGTGCCAGCAGCCAAGATACTAGCGGGCGGGGATCCGGGGAGCTGTTTTTT. Translated, it gives CASSQDTSGRGSGELFF.

This chain links TRBV7-3 with TRBJ2-1, with 9 bases that match TRBD2. The CDR3 spans 15 residues. The germline gives CDR1 SGHTA, CDR2 FQGTGA. V was clipped by 3 bases and J by 4 bases; unmatched bases: 4. The CDR3 sequence: CASSLTSGVYNEQFF. The CDR3 DNA is TGTGCCAGCAGCTTGACTAGCGGAGTTTACAATGAGCAGTTCTTC.

The rearrangement joins TRBV6-5 to TRBJ2-5, with 7 bases lining up with TRBD1. The DNA end lines up better with TRBJ2-7; the J call may be wrong. The CDR3 is made up of 16 amino acids. The germline V gene has CDR1 MNHEY and CDR2 SVGAGI. The CDR3 spells CASSYSRQGVGHEQYF. The CDR3 coding sequence is TGTGCCAGCAGTTACTCGCGGCAGGGGGTGGGCCACGAGCAGTACTTC.

The V call is TRBV5-4, the J call TRBJ2-5; 9 nucleotides align to TRBD2. The V gene's germline CDR1 is SGHNT and CDR2 YYREEE (reference sequence). This CDR3 region has 14 residues. V trimming: 5 bases; J trimming: 3 bases; junction bases outside the gene matches: 5. CDR3 nucleotide sequence: TGTGCCAGCAGGGATGCGGGGGGGGAAGAGACCCAGTACTTC. Protein product: CASRDAGGEETQYF.

The V and J genes are TRBV4-2 and TRBJ2-5, with 11 bases fitting TRBD2. This CDR3 spans 18 amino acids. J gave up 4 bases and V 2 bases, and 12 bases lay outside the gene matches. Germline values: CDR1 LGHNA, CDR2 YNFKEQ. CDR3 sequence: CASSQRLAGWEMGETQYF. DNA for the CDR3: TGTGCCAGCAGCCAACGACTAGCGGGATGGGAGATGGGAGAGACCCAGTACTTC.

The rearrangement links TRBV28 to TRBJ2-1; perhaps TRBD1 as D (5 bases). Germline CDR1 is MDHEN and CDR2 is SYDVKM. The CDR3 loop spans 13 amino acids. V lost 0 bases and J lost 10, with 10 bases in between. CDR3 protein: CASSLWGPNEQFF. DNA for the CDR3: TGTGCCAGCAGTTTATGGGGGCCCAACGAGCAGTTCTTC.

The chain joins TRBV7-3 to TRBJ2-3, with no clear D. Trimming stripped 2 bases from V and 6 bases from J, with 6 bases between. The germline CDR1 and CDR2 sequences are SGHTA and FQGTGA. This CDR3 contains 12 residues. CDR3 bases: TGTGCCAGCAGCTTATTTCGGGATACGCAGTATTTT. Its translation is CASSLFRDTQYF.

The chain recombines TRBV28 with TRBJ2-7, with 8 bases fitting TRBD2. This CDR3 contains 14 residues. Germline trimming cut 7 bases from V and 3 bases from J; bases unmatched to any gene: 8. In germline, CDR1 is MDHEN, CDR2 SYDVKM. The DNA for the CDR3 is TGTGCCAGCACCAAGGGCGGGAGGCGCTACGAGCAGTACTTC. It yields the protein CASTKGGRRYEQYF.